This TCR beta chain appears in the sequencing data of a study of cytomegalovirus exposure and HLA in healthy donors (dated by TCRdb to the late 2010s). Regarding the complete study: An earlier analysis of roughly 570 of the donors reported about 300 Gb of sequence data and around 100 million unique TCR beta sequences obtained from some 170 million T cells. HLA typing included class I and class II loci at four-digit resolution. A later genetic analysis used genome-wide SNP genotypes for about three fifths of the 666 donors, treating that subset as a discovery cohort. All discovery cohort repertoires had been generated on a single sequencing platform. A later analysis re-examined previously published TCR beta repertoires from just over 650 donors and added high-resolution HLA genotyping to investigate patterns of TCR occurrence. Five DR-DQ haplotypes were treated as single units for association and clustering because of strong linkage in the cohort. Donor age, sex, ethnicity and CMV serostatus were collected together with the repertoire data. To predict cytomegalovirus infection status, the study brought together high-throughput TCR immunosequencing, statistical association of individual TCRs with disease status, and machine learning. Roughly 290 gigabases of sequencing data and around 80 million unique TCR sequences made up an early release that covered 640 HLA-typed donors. Of the roughly 410 genotyped donors, 75% to 85% were placed in the genetic ancestry cluster associated with self-reported Caucasian donors. The later analysis used no new phenotypic data to find candidate immune exposures, relying instead on TCR beta sequences and their occurrence across donors. Along with the approximately 700-subject first cohort, a separate validation cohort of over a hundred different subjects was used. Typing coverage differed by locus: A, B, C, DRB1 and DQB1 were typed in roughly 629-640 donors, DQA1 in about 510, DPA1 in some 600, and DPB1 in approximately 450. The study profiled the T cell repertoires of about 640 subjects by immunosequencing and related them to cytomegalovirus serostatus. In an earlier analysis of roughly 580 of the donors, high-throughput TCR beta sequencing was used to judge whether each TCR beta V gene segment behaved as functional or pseudogenic. Among some 410 genotyped donors of the cohort, an average of around 250,000 unique TCR beta nucleotide sequences was sequenced per donor, of which roughly 17% were non-productive. The study aimed to test whether cataloging public T cell receptors could reveal signatures of past pathogen exposure. Overall study outcomes, separate from this receptor: According to a later analysis, TCR association rates differed among HLA loci, with DRB1 alleles showing the most associated TCRs and HLA-C alleles showing the fewest. A few of the identified cytomegalovirus-associated TCR beta chains were confirmed in vitro to be specific for cytomegalovirus antigens. A later analysis associated approximately 17,000 TCR beta sequences with specific HLA alleles at a false discovery rate of 0.05. In a later analysis, HLA-associated TCR beta chains showed more clonal expansion and lower generation probabilities than non-associated chains that were equally common. Only TCR beta chains were sequenced in this cohort, and the absence of alpha or paired-chain data limited detectable features. Several of the top co-occurrence clusters appeared to be linked to parvovirus B19, influenza, CMV and Epstein-Barr virus, according to a later analysis. Approximately 16 rarely observed V segments, including chromosome 9 orphons, were excluded from the earlier analysis of approximately 500 of the donors because counts were too low. An association between a missense DCLRE1C variant and V-gene and J-gene trimming of TCR beta chains was found in a later genetic analysis and replicated in an independent cohort. Correlated functional status among segregating V segments might reflect linkage disequilibrium, but an unknown experimental factor could not be ruled out. A cluster of highly shared sequence variants was judged likely to represent a technical artifact of the sequencing pipeline. In the study, some 180 TCR beta chains were listed as associated with cytomegalovirus. A further reported finding was that TCR beta sequences accurately predicted the HLA-A and HLA-B alleles for most subjects in the first cohort. Some IMGT-functional V segments, including TRBV6-2 and TRBV6-3, could not be told apart with the 87-base-pair reads, so those segments were excluded. According to a later genetic analysis, donors in an Asian-associated ancestry cluster had fewer N-insertions in productive TCRs than the approximately 700-donor mean. The authors suggested that the approach could potentially be generalized to other disease states and immunological phenotypes. Because HLA typing was unavailable for some donors at each locus, only the typed subset was used in association tests. Presence/absence analyses assumed roughly uniform sequencing depth across donors, an assumption that may not hold. The classifier was reported to diagnose cytomegalovirus status with high specificity and sensitivity in both the original and validation cohorts. A later analysis found that most CMV-associated TCR beta chains appeared HLA-restricted, with HLA associations seemingly driven largely by CMV exposure. Most TCR sequences were seen in very few donors, while some public TCRs were found in many individuals. In an earlier analysis of 450 to 750 of the donors, most TCR beta V segments appeared in productive rearrangements about 87% or about 30% of the time, broadly matching IMGT annotations. CMV serostatus was the only immune exposure information available for the cohort. Strong co-occurrence of HLA alleles, especially DR and DQ, made assigning TCR associations to individual alleles difficult.

The cohort consisted of 666 healthy bone marrow donors. All cohort members were sampled while nominally healthy, although unrecorded immune exposures were likely present. Of the roughly 620 cohort members, around 280 had positive CMV serostatus and roughly 350 had negative CMV serostatus, and CMV serostatus was not recorded for the donor. A peripheral blood sample was provided by each donor, and peripheral blood mononuclear cells were used for TCR beta sequencing. Genomic DNA was extracted from the blood cell samples with the Qiagen DNeasy Blood Extraction Kit. Library generation was performed with the immunoSEQ multiplex PCR assay. For the multiplex PCR, a mixture combining 60 forward primers for TCR Vbeta segments and 13 reverse primers for TCR Jbeta segments was used. A multiplex PCR assay on genomic DNA amplified the CDR3 region of rearranged TCR beta genes. The Illumina HiSeq System was used to sequence the amplified TCR beta libraries as 87-base-pair reads. On the authors' methods: Across the roughly 600 repertoires, a later analysis counted roughly 77 million unique TCR beta chains, around 11 million of which were shared by at least two donors. Raw reads were error-corrected and collapsed into unique sequences with a nearest-neighbor algorithm that merged closely related sequences to remove PCR and sequencing errors. V, D and J gene segments were assigned by aligning CDR3 sequences to IMGT reference sequences. For a sequence to be retained, a match of at least six nucleotides to both a V gene segment and a J gene segment was required. Rearrangements were classified as productive when the CDR3 lacked stop codons and remained in frame with V and J, and all other rearrangements were classified as non-productive. Following IMGT convention, CDR3 was defined as the stretch from the second conserved V-encoded cysteine up to the conserved J-encoded phenylalanine. The earlier analysis of 500 to 600 of the donors excluded sequences that lacked an unambiguous match to a single V gene segment. In an earlier analysis of 587 of the donors, V segments were called functional above 56.7% productive rearrangements and were called segregating when the between-donor standard deviation exceeded 5%. A statistical classification framework was developed to diagnose cytomegalovirus status using the catalog of TCR beta chain sequences. In a later analysis, V and J genes were assigned by comparing TCR nucleotide sequences against IMGT/GENE-DB human TR gene sequences. Using the TCRdist pipeline, a later analysis assigned CDR3 sequences along with most-parsimonious VDJ recombination scenarios. A later analysis defined each TCR beta chain by its CDR3 amino acid sequence plus V-gene family, and excluded reads lacking a unique V-gene family. As a way to deal with suspected cross-contamination and a sequencing artifact, a later analysis dropped roughly 620 nucleotide sequences that were highly shared and had low generation probability. In a later analysis, a clonal expansion index was calculated for each public chain from normalized within-repertoire ranks of inferred template counts. In a later analysis, generation probabilities were computed using a VDJ recombination model fitted to out-of-frame rearrangements, and the results were checked against IGoR. Hypergeometric tests were used in a later analysis to score TCR-TCR, TCR-HLA and TCR-CMV co-occurrence, with a repertoire-size bias correction applied to the TCR pairs. In a later analysis, false discovery rates were estimated by permuting HLA or CMV assignments 20 times. A later analysis grouped co-occurring TCRs with DBSCAN, adding TCRdist sequence similarity when clustering within HLA-allele-positive subsets. For co-occurrence clustering, repertoires with fewer than 30,000 or more than 120,000 public chains were excluded, along with roughly 5 repertoires with anomalous nucleotide sharing. TCRdb stores this immuneACCESS table with in-frame sequences only. Part of the clones is absent; in the studies checked, under half of the shortfall reflects unresolved V genes, and no reason is known for the rest. V and J calls plus clone size are reproduced from that table; the DNA served to infer D and trimming. Across this sample there are over 100,000 clones, with roughly 69% seen only once. The ten largest clones represent approximately 2% of the sample.

CDR1 and CDR2 are read off the germline V gene as MDHEN and SYDVKM. The junction shows trimming of 4 bases on V and 7 bases on J, plus 13 bases between the germline ends. Taken from cysteine to phenylalanine, the CDR3 has 13 residues. Solely the CDR3 DNA is kept, with 39 bases framed from the first base. As concerns this clone: Its antigen is currently not known. Base qualities are not provided; no much larger clone lies one nucleotide away.

In this chain, TRBV28 is recombined with TRBJ1-1, with no D gene named confidently. The receptor's source is a human donor in good health. Specimen: PBMCs. The base sequence is TGTGCCAGCAGTTCAAAAGCGCCCCATGAAGCTTTCTTT. Its translation is CASSSKAPHEAFF.